Described below is a single T cell receptor beta chain sequence and its context. The data derive from a study of T cell clonotyping in hematopoietic cell transplantation. The repertoire was sequenced with immunoSEQ multiplex PCR; TCRdb's copy has only in-frame clones and lacks some. The sample has some 11,000 clones, just over 45% seen once. Germline V gene lookup returns CDR1 SGDLS and CDR2 YYNGEE. The trim removed 1 base at V and 4 bases at J, leaving 4 bases unmatched. The CDR3 is 15 residues long. The source was PBMCs, collected 30 days after allogeneic stem cell transplant. This receptor was identified in a male patient between 45 and 60 years old who had an allogeneic stem cell transplant from an unrelated donor, so the T cells may come from the graft donor. Some clones in this sample may be carry-over from other donors' samples. V is TRBV9 and J is TRBJ1-4, with TRBD1 identical over 7 bases. The CDR3, as DNA: TGTGCCAGCAGCGTATCGGGACAGTATAATGAAAAACTGTTTTTT. Translation: CASSVSGQYNEKLFF.